The rows below give T cell receptor beta chains drawn from one sample of a study of type 1 regulatory T cells. TCRdb processed the reads anew with MiXCR; each CDR3 protein has one entry. The sample consists of approximately 97,000 distinct CDR3 sequences, around a third of them appearing once. Sequencing was done on a sample of CD4+ T cells, either the whole sample or a sorted fraction (not recorded which). The receptor set was obtained from a human donor in good health. The CDR3 runs from the conserved cysteine through the conserved F or W. The D gene is left open where the match is weak. Expanded clones are given a class, and other clones once, few, many or no size at all.

. | TRBJ2-5 | . | TRBV7-2 | TGTGCCAGCAGCTTAATAACACTCTACCAAGAGACCCAGTACTTC | CASSLITLYQETQYF
. | TRBJ2-7 | . | TRBV7-2 | TGTGCCAGCAGCTTTGATGTATCCCTCTACGAGCAGTACTTC | CASSFDVSLYEQYF
. | TRBJ2-5 | . | TRBV20-1 | TGCAGTGCTAGAGATCCCCCCGGCCAAGAGACCCAGTACTTC | CSARDPPGQETQYF
TRBD1 | TRBJ2-7 | few | TRBV4-1 | TGCGCCAGCAGCCAAGATTTGACAGGGATCTCCTACGAGCAGTACTTC | CASSQDLTGISYEQYF
TRBD2 | TRBJ2-1 | few | TRBV7-8 | TGTGCCAGCATGCCAATAGGACTAGTCGATGAGCAGTTCTTC | CASMPIGLVDEQFF
. | TRBJ1-1 | few | TRBV7-8 | TGTGCCAGCAGCTTAGACACTGAAGCTTTCTTT | CASSLDTEAFF
TRBD2 | TRBJ2-7 | . | TRBV7-9 | TGTGCCAGCAGCTTAGCGCTTAGCGGGGCGTACGAGCAGTACTTC | CASSLALSGAYEQYF
TRBD1 | TRBJ2-1 | few | TRBV29-1 | TGCAGCGTTGAACAGGGGGTTATCGATGAGCAGTTCTTC | CSVEQGVIDEQFF
TRBD1 | TRBJ2-3 | . | TRBV5-1 | TGCGCCAGCATGACAGGGTCGAAGACAGATACGCAGTATTTT | CASMTGSKTDTQYF
TRBD2 | TRBJ2-1 | few | TRBV19 | TGTGCCAGTAGTATGACAGCGGGAGGGCCGGGCGATGAGCAGTTCTTC | CASSMTAGGPGDEQFF
TRBD1 | TRBJ1-5 | few | TRBV7-2 | TGTGCCAGCAGCTCGGGACAGCCAGGCCAGCCCCAGCATTTT | CASSSGQPGQPQHF
. | TRBJ2-1 | few | TRBV5-6 | TGTGCCAGCAGCGTCACGGGTCCCAACAATGAGCAGTTCTTC | CASSVTGPNNEQFF
. | TRBJ2-5 | . | TRBV5-6 | TGTGCCAGCAGCCTCCAGGGGCGGGAGGAGACCCAGTACTTC | CASSLQGREETQYF
TRBD2 | TRBJ2-1 | . | TRBV25-1 | TGTGCCAGCAGTGATCCCCAGACTAGCGGGTACCTTAATGAGCAGTTCTTC | CASSDPQTSGYLNEQFF
. | TRBJ2-7 | once | TRBV3-1 | TGTGCCAGCAGCCAAGGGTTAGCGGCGGCCTACGAGCAGTACTTC | CASSQGLAAAYEQYF
. | TRBJ2-1 | . | TRBV18 | TGTGCCAGCTCCACAACGCCCGGACAGAGCTACAATGAGCAGTTCTTC | CASSTTPGQSYNEQFF
TRBD2 | TRBJ2-1 | . | TRBV20-1 | TGCAGTGCAACGATCTTAGCGGGACTCGCCAATGAGCAGTTCTTC | CSATILAGLANEQFF
. | TRBJ2-7 | . | TRBV4-1 | TGCGCCAGCAGCCAAGATACCGACCTCGGGGCCTACGAGCAGTACTTC | CASSQDTDLGAYEQYF
. | TRBJ2-1 | few | TRBV7-2 | TGTGCCAGCAGCTTAGACAGATGGAGGGCACGACTGGATGAGCAGTTCTTC | CASSLDRWRARLDEQFF
. | TRBJ2-3 | . | TRBV20-1 | TGCAGTGCCGGTCGCTTTCAGACTAGCACAGATACGCAGTATTTT | CSAGRFQTSTDTQYF